This T cell receptor (beta chain) was profiled in a study of molecular identifiers for immune sequencing clone quantification. In the study overall: Replicate experiments took RNA from roughly 18,000 or 92,000 naive CD8 cells, divided it five ways and sequenced four.

Naive CD8 T cells, phenotype CD8+CD4-CCR7+CD45RA+, were sorted. Generation of bulk TCR libraries relied on previously described methods and listed TCR primers. Each CDR3 protein is one row after TCRdb ran MiXCR on the PCR reads. This table has about 97,000 distinct CDR3 sequences, around 24% appearing once. The CDR3 loop spans 20 amino acids. The origin of this receptor is a human donor in good health. Some libraries in this study had Jurkat cell RNA spiked in. The specimen sequenced was naive CD8+ T cells from blood, with Jurkat cell RNA spiked in. This sample's subset: FACS-sorted CD8+CD4-CCR7+CD45RA+ naive T cells. The chain employs TRBV3-2 and TRBJ2-2; the table names TRBD2, a call not compared with the DNA. TRBV3-2 is flagged as a pseudogene. The CDR3 nucleotides are TGTGCCAGCAGCCAAGATTGGCTAGCGGGAGGGCCAGGAGAAGGCGGGGAGCTGTTTTTT. This sequence encodes CASSQDWLAGGPGEGGELFF.